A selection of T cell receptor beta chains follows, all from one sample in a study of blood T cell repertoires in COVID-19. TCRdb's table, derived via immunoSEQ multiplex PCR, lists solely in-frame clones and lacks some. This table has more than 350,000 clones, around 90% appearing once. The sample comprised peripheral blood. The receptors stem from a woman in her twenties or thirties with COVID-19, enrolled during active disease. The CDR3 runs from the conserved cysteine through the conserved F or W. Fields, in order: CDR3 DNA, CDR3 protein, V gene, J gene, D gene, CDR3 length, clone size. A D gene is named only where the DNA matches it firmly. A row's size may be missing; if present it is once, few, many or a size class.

CDR3nt: TGTGCCAGCAGCTATTCAGGGAGGTCCTGGGATCAGCCCCAGCATTTT
CDR3aa: CASSYSGRSWDQPQHF
v_gene: TRBV7-9
j_gene: TRBJ1-5
d_gene: -
len: 16
abundance: -

CDR3nt: TGTGCCAGCAGCCAAGAGTCGGGGTGGAACTCCTACGAGCAGTACTTC
CDR3aa: CASSQESGWNSYEQYF
v_gene: TRBV14
j_gene: TRBJ2-7
d_gene: -
len: 16
abundance: -

CDR3nt: TGTGCCAGCAGCCCCGGGTATGAGCAGTACTTC
CDR3aa: CASSPGYEQYF
v_gene: TRBV7-6
j_gene: TRBJ2-7
d_gene: -
len: 11
abundance: -

CDR3nt: TGTGCCAGCAGCTTAGACCTGGGGCTCACAGATACGCAGTATTTT
CDR3aa: CASSLDLGLTDTQYF
v_gene: TRBV7-9
j_gene: TRBJ2-3
d_gene: -
len: 15
abundance: -

CDR3nt: TGTGCCAGCAGTTACAAAACCGGGACAGAGAGCTCTGGAAACACCATATATTTT
CDR3aa: CASSYKTGTESSGNTIYF
v_gene: TRBV6-2/TRBV6-3
j_gene: TRBJ1-3
d_gene: TRBD1
len: 18
abundance: -

CDR3nt: TGTGCCAGCAGTTCCCGGACTACCCTAATAAACGAGCAGTACTTC
CDR3aa: CASSSRTTLINEQYF
v_gene: TRBV6-5
j_gene: TRBJ2-7
d_gene: -
len: 15
abundance: -

CDR3nt: TGTGCCAGCAGCTTTGACAGGAGCCTTCTAATATGGGAGCAGTTCTTC
CDR3aa: CASSFDRSLLIWEQFF
v_gene: TRBV7-9
j_gene: TRBJ2-1
d_gene: -
len: 16
abundance: -

CDR3nt: TGTGCCAGCAGCTTGGATACAGGCGTCCGCACTGAAGCTTTCTTT
CDR3aa: CASSLDTGVRTEAFF
v_gene: TRBV5-5
j_gene: TRBJ1-1
d_gene: -
len: 15
abundance: -

CDR3nt: TGTGCCAGCTCGGGTGGGACAGGGATCCAGCCCCAGCATTTT
CDR3aa: CASSGGTGIQPQHF
v_gene: TRBV18
j_gene: TRBJ1-5
d_gene: TRBD1
len: 14
abundance: -

CDR3nt: TGTGCCACCAGTGATTACTACTCGGGGAGCTACACCTTC
CDR3aa: CATSDYYSGSYTF
v_gene: TRBV24-1
j_gene: TRBJ1-2
d_gene: -
len: 13
abundance: -

CDR3nt: TGTGCCAGCAGTCCCAAGCGGGGCGGGCGAGATACGCAGTATTTT
CDR3aa: CASSPKRGGRDTQYF
v_gene: TRBV27
j_gene: TRBJ2-3
d_gene: TRBD2
len: 15
abundance: -

CDR3nt: TGCAGCGTCGAGGATGCTCCAAATGACTACACCTTC
CDR3aa: CSVEDAPNDYTF
v_gene: TRBV29-1
j_gene: TRBJ1-2
d_gene: -
len: 12
abundance: few

CDR3nt: TGCGCCAGCAGCTTGATGGCAGGTTACTACGAGCAGTACTTC
CDR3aa: CASSLMAGYYEQYF
v_gene: TRBV5-1
j_gene: TRBJ2-7
d_gene: -
len: 14
abundance: -

CDR3nt: TGTGCCAGCAGCTTTGGGGGACAGGGCTACCAAGAGACCCAGTACTTC
CDR3aa: CASSFGGQGYQETQYF
v_gene: TRBV5-6
j_gene: TRBJ2-5
d_gene: TRBD1
len: 16
abundance: -

CDR3nt: TGTGCCAGCAGTTTAGAGCCCGATACAGATACGCAGTATTTT
CDR3aa: CASSLEPDTDTQYF
v_gene: TRBV28
j_gene: TRBJ2-3
d_gene: -
len: 14
abundance: -

CDR3nt: TGTGCCAGCAGCAACCCACATACGGGAGAAGCTTTCTTT
CDR3aa: CASSNPHTGEAFF
v_gene: TRBV21-1
j_gene: TRBJ1-1
d_gene: -
len: 13
abundance: -

CDR3nt: TGTGCCAGCAGTTACGACGGACAGGGGGCATCACCCCTCCACTTT
CDR3aa: CASSYDGQGASPLHF
v_gene: TRBV6-5
j_gene: TRBJ1-6
d_gene: TRBD1
len: 15
abundance: -

CDR3nt: TGCGCCAGCAGCTTCGAAACGGACAGTATTACAACCGGCGGGGAGCTGTTTTTT
CDR3aa: CASSFETDSITTGGELFF
v_gene: TRBV5-1
j_gene: TRBJ2-2
d_gene: -
len: 18
abundance: once

CDR3nt: TGTGCCAGCAGGCTAGCGGGCCTCCAAGAGACCCAGTACTTC
CDR3aa: CASRLAGLQETQYF
v_gene: TRBV27
j_gene: TRBJ2-5
d_gene: TRBD2
len: 14
abundance: -

CDR3nt: TGTGCCAGCAGCCCCAGGGCGGGGGCGATGGAGACCCAGTACTTC
CDR3aa: CASSPRAGAMETQYF
v_gene: TRBV4-2
j_gene: TRBJ2-5
d_gene: -
len: 15
abundance: -

CDR3nt: TGTGCCAGCAGCCGGACAGGAGAAGGGAAAAAACTGTTTTTT
CDR3aa: CASSRTGEGKKLFF
v_gene: TRBV7-9
j_gene: TRBJ1-4
d_gene: TRBD1
len: 14
abundance: few

CDR3nt: TGTGCCAGCAGGGGTGGACAAGACAACACCATATATTTT
CDR3aa: CASRGGQDNTIYF
v_gene: TRBV11-2
j_gene: TRBJ1-3
d_gene: -
len: 13
abundance: -

CDR3nt: TGTGCCAGCAGTTACCCAGGGGTTGTGGAGACCCAGTACTTC
CDR3aa: CASSYPGVVETQYF
v_gene: TRBV2
j_gene: TRBJ2-5
d_gene: -
len: 14
abundance: -

CDR3nt: TGCAGCGTTACTCCCCGAGTCGGGGGGCCGGGGAATGAGCAGTTCTTC
CDR3aa: CSVTPRVGGPGNEQFF
v_gene: TRBV29-1
j_gene: TRBJ2-1
d_gene: -
len: 16
abundance: -

CDR3nt: TGTGCCAGCAGTGACCCTCTTTTAACCTACAATGAGCAGTTCTTC
CDR3aa: CASSDPLLTYNEQFF
v_gene: TRBV6-1
j_gene: TRBJ2-1
d_gene: -
len: 15
abundance: -

CDR3nt: TGTGCCACCAGTGACCGTGGGGACAGCATCAGCGGGACCCAGTACTTC
CDR3aa: CATSDRGDSISGTQYF
v_gene: TRBV24-1
j_gene: TRBJ2-5
d_gene: TRBD1
len: 16
abundance: -

CDR3nt: TGTGCCAGCAGCCAATGGGCAGGGATAAATGAAAAACTGTTTTTT
CDR3aa: CASSQWAGINEKLFF
v_gene: TRBV14
j_gene: TRBJ1-4
d_gene: -
len: 15
abundance: -

CDR3nt: TGTGCCAGCAGCTGGAACTCGGCGGGACTAGCGGGCACAGATACGCAGTATTTT
CDR3aa: CASSWNSAGLAGTDTQYF
v_gene: TRBV28
j_gene: TRBJ2-3
d_gene: TRBD2
len: 18
abundance: -

CDR3nt: TGTGCCACCAGCAGCCAGAACACTGAAGCTTTCTTT
CDR3aa: CATSSQNTEAFF
v_gene: TRBV15
j_gene: TRBJ1-1
d_gene: -
len: 12
abundance: -

CDR3nt: TGTGCCGGGCAGGGGCAGGGGAATTCACCCCTCCACTTT
CDR3aa: CAGQGQGNSPLHF
v_gene: TRBV11-2
j_gene: TRBJ1-6
d_gene: -
len: 13
abundance: few

CDR3nt: TGTGCCAGCTTCCGGACTAGCGGGGGGAACACCGGGGAGCTGTTTTTT
CDR3aa: CASFRTSGGNTGELFF
v_gene: TRBV5-4
j_gene: TRBJ2-2
d_gene: TRBD2
len: 16
abundance: -

CDR3nt: TGCGCCAGCAGTGAGTCGGGACAGGGGGCAGAGACCCAGTACTTC
CDR3aa: CASSESGQGAETQYF
v_gene: TRBV10-1
j_gene: TRBJ2-5
d_gene: TRBD1
len: 15
abundance: -